This is a list of T cell receptor beta chains from one sample in a study of CD8+CD57+ T cells in acquired aplastic anemia. TCRdb re-derived calls from the reads in MiXCR, one entry per CDR3 protein. The sample comprises about 220,000 distinct CDR3 sequences, 34% of which are singletons, and roughly 1.1% rests with the top ten. Sample: sorted CD4+, CD8+, or CD8+CD57+ T cells (not recorded which) from PBMCs. These TCRs come from a human donor in good health, serving as a control. CDR3s include the opening cysteine and the closing phenylalanine or tryptophan. The order of the fields is CDR3 length, V gene, D gene, J gene, clone size, CDR3 DNA, CDR3 protein. A D gene is named only where the DNA matches it firmly. Rows may omit the clone size; those that give it use once, few, many or a size class.

>15|TRBV9|NA|TRBJ2-3|NA
TGTGCCAGCAGCGTTTTGGGGGCGAGCACAGATACGCAGTATTTT
CASSVLGASTDTQYF
>16|TRBV20-1|NA|TRBJ1-6|many
TGCAGTGCTAGAGGGCCCATTAGCTCCTATAATTCACCCCTCCACTTT
CSARGPISSYNSPLHF
>17|TRBV7-3|TRBD2|TRBJ2-2|many
TGTGCCAGCAGCTTATTTCGCCTAGCGGGGGGTACCGGGGAGCTGTTTTTT
CASSLFRLAGGTGELFF
>18|TRBV5-1|NA|TRBJ2-2|NA
TGCGCCAGCAGCTTGCGTTCCTTTGCAGGGACTCCCACCGGGGAGCTGTTTTTT
CASSLRSFAGTPTGELFF
>14|TRBV5-4|NA|TRBJ1-1|many
TGTGCCAGCAGCTTAGGGACGTGGGACACTGAAGCTTTCTTT
CASSLGTWDTEAFF
>17|TRBV11-2|NA|TRBJ1-5|many
TGTGCCAGCAGCTTAGGGTCCCGGGAGACGAGCAATCAGCCCCAGCATTTT
CASSLGSRETSNQPQHF
>16|TRBV10-2|NA|TRBJ1-1|many
TGCGCCAGCAGTGAGCCGAAACAGGGATTGAACACTGAAGCTTTCTTT
CASSEPKQGLNTEAFF
>14|TRBV6-1|NA|TRBJ1-2|many
TGTGCCAGCACCCAGTCTATGGGGTCCTATGGCTACACCTTC
CASTQSMGSYGYTF
>15|TRBV10-3|TRBD1|TRBJ1-5|NA
TGTGCCATCAGCCAGGGGGACCTTAACAATCAGCCCCAGCATTTT
CAISQGDLNNQPQHF
>14|TRBV19|NA|TRBJ1-6|many
TGTGCCAGTCGGACTGCTCCTACCAATTCACCCCTCCACTTT
CASRTAPTNSPLHF
>15|TRBV9|TRBD2|TRBJ2-7|many
TGTGCCAGCAGCGTAGATCTAGCGGGGGGCCACGAGCAGTACTTC
CASSVDLAGGHEQYF
>14|TRBV25-1|NA|TRBJ1-6|many
TGTGCCAGCAGTGATTATCGGGATTATACACCCCTCCACTTT
CASSDYRDYTPLHF
>17|TRBV9|TRBD1|TRBJ1-3|many
TGTGCCAGCAGCGTCCGGACAGGAGTGGAGCATGGAAACACCATATATTTT
CASSVRTGVEHGNTIYF
>16|TRBV20-1|NA|TRBJ2-3|many
TGCAGTGCTAGAACGAGGACTACCCGAAGCACAGATACGCAGTATTTT
CSARTRTTRSTDTQYF
>13|TRBV2|NA|TRBJ2-3|many
TGTGCCAGCAATAGTGCCCGCACAGATACGCAGTATTTT
CASNSARTDTQYF
>15|TRBV19|TRBD2|TRBJ2-2|NA
TGTGCCAGTAGTATAGTAGCGGGGGGGCCCGGGGAGCTGTTTTTT
CASSIVAGGPGELFF
>15|TRBV5-1|NA|TRBJ2-2|NA
TGCGCCAGCACCTGGGTGGGGATGAACACCGGGGAGCTGTTTTTT
CASTWVGMNTGELFF
>17|TRBV5-1|TRBD1|TRBJ2-3|NA
TGCGCCAGCAGCTTGGCAGACAGGGTAGGGAGCACAGATACGCAGTATTTT
CASSLADRVGSTDTQYF
>11|TRBV2|NA|TRBJ2-7|many
TGTGCCAGCAGTACAACCTACGAGCAGTACTTC
CASSTTYEQYF
>14|TRBV15|TRBD1|TRBJ2-7|NA
TGTGCCACCAGCAGGACAGGGGGCATCCACGAGCAGTACTTC
CATSRTGGIHEQYF
>15|TRBV12-3/TRBV12-4|TRBD2|TRBJ2-7|few
TGTGCCAGCAGTTTATGGGCGGGAGACGGATACGAGCAGTACTTC
CASSLWAGDGYEQYF
>12|TRBV2|NA|TRBJ2-7|NA
TGTGCCAGCAAAAATCAGGGGTTGGGGCAGTACTTC
CASKNQGLGQYF
>16|TRBV5-1|TRBD2|TRBJ2-1|NA
TGCGCCAGCAGCGAGAGCACTAGCGGGGGCTACAATGAGCAGTTCTTC
CASSESTSGGYNEQFF
>15|TRBV24-1|TRBD2|TRBJ2-3|NA
TGTGCCACCAGTGACGCTAGCGGGGGGGAGAATGAGCAGTATTTT
CATSDASGGENEQYF
>10|TRBV29-1|NA|TRBJ1-1|many
TGCAGCGTCACCCACAGAGAGGCTTTCTTT
CSVTHREAFF
>15|TRBV2|NA|TRBJ1-4|many
TGTGCCAGCAGTGAACAGCCCGCAACTAATGAAAAACTGTTTTTT
CASSEQPATNEKLFF